This entry is about one T cell receptor beta chain. The antigen is unknown. This entry belongs to a study of OX40 agonist ivuxolimab in advanced cancers. Looking at the study overall: Ivuxolimab was delivered to patients intravenously every 2 weeks at doses spanning 0.01 to 10 mg/kg.

Assay: immunoSEQ multiplex PCR; the TCRdb copy retains only in-frame clones and omits some. Of 5,600 or so clones listed, 71% are singletons. Notes on the study in general: Several nonresponders also turned out to have low normalized T-cell clonal expansion. Researchers did not establish what antigens the expanded peripheral T cells target.

Germline CDR1 reads LGHNA; CDR2 reads YSLEER. Losses at the gene ends were 2 bases for V and 6 bases for J; bases not matched to a gene: 5. This CDR3 is 15 amino acids long. The rearrangement links TRBV4-3 to TRBJ2-1; TRBD2 matches at 9 bases. This TCR came from an adult with an advanced solid tumor such as melanoma, head and neck, liver or kidney cancer. The sequenced sample was CD4+ or CD8+ T cells sorted from blood, obtained in a trial of the OX40 agonist ivuxolimab. The CDR3 DNA sequence: TGCGCCAGCAGCCAAACCGGGACTAGCCTCAATGAGCAGTTCTTC. Encoded protein: CASSQTGTSLNEQFF.